These T cell receptor beta chains were read from a single sample in a study of radiation and T cells in renal cell carcinoma. Some clones are missing from TCRdb's copy, which holds only in-frame ones; the method was immunoSEQ multiplex PCR. In the table there are tens of thousands of clones, around 81% of which are singletons. The sequencing here drew on blood, taken from a patient whose treatment included radiotherapy and nephrectomy. The receptors were gathered from a man aged 55 to 70 with renal cell carcinoma. Each CDR3 is given with its conserved first and last residue. The D gene is left open where the match is weak. Size values are once, few and many counts, or a class for expanded clones, and some rows have none.

j_call clone_size v_call d_call cdr3_length cdr3_aa cdr3_nt
TRBJ2-6 - TRBV5-6 - 14 CASNQGAGANVLTF TGTGCCAGCAACCAGGGCGCTGGGGCCAACGTCCTGACTTTC
TRBJ1-2 - TRBV2 TRBD1 15 CASTNRRDRGEGYTF TGTGCCAGCACCAACCGCCGGGACAGGGGGGAGGGCTACACCTTC
TRBJ1-3 - TRBV30 - 12 CAWRSSGNTIYF TGTGCCTGGAGATCCTCTGGAAACACCATATATTTT
TRBJ2-1 - TRBV29-1 TRBD1 17 CSVVTQDRGMVSDEQFF TGCAGCGTTGTTACCCAGGACAGGGGAATGGTCTCAGATGAGCAGTTCTTC
TRBJ2-7 few TRBV7-8 - 14 CASSYGTTSYEQYF TGTGCCAGCAGCTACGGGACAACTTCCTACGAGCAGTACTTC
TRBJ2-3 - TRBV14 - 12 CASSPTTDTQYF TGTGCCAGCAGCCCGACGACAGATACGCAGTATTTT
TRBJ1-2 - TRBV7-2 TRBD1 15 CASSVSGTGVYGYTF TGTGCCAGCAGCGTCTCCGGGACAGGGGTTTATGGCTACACCTTC
TRBJ1-2 - TRBV18 - 13 CASSQTAGYGYTF TGTGCCAGCTCCCAGACAGCGGGCTATGGCTACACCTTC
TRBJ1-2 - TRBV11-3 - 14 CASSPSGPDYGYTF TGTGCCAGCAGCCCCTCCGGGCCGGATTATGGCTACACCTTC
TRBJ2-1 - TRBV10-1 - 14 CASSAGLEYNEQFF TGCGCCAGCAGTGCTGGGCTTGAATACAATGAGCAGTTCTTC
TRBJ2-1 - TRBV27 - 13 CASSSDTTGEQFF TGTGCCAGCAGCAGTGACACTACTGGGGAGCAGTTCTTC
TRBJ2-5 - TRBV7-2 - 13 CASTKPGWETQYF TGTGCCAGCACCAAACCGGGCTGGGAGACCCAGTACTTC
TRBJ2-7 - TRBV7-2 - 13 CASSLERPAEQYF TGTGCCAGCAGCTTAGAGAGGCCAGCCGAGCAGTACTTC
TRBJ2-3 - TRBV13 TRBD2 16 CASSFGTSGYTDTQYF TGTGCCAGCAGCTTCGGGACTAGCGGATATACAGATACGCAGTATTTT
TRBJ1-2 - TRBV6-5 - 10 CAVGQLQYTF TGTGCCGTAGGACAGCTTCAGTACACCTTC
TRBJ1-5 - TRBV6-6 - 15 CASNLGGPGDQPQHF TGTGCCAGCAATCTCGGGGGGCCGGGAGATCAGCCCCAGCATTTT
TRBJ1-5 few TRBV5-1 TRBD1 15 CASSLDTGVNQPQHF TGCGCCAGCAGCTTGGATACAGGGGTTAATCAGCCCCAGCATTTT
TRBJ1-1 - TRBV30 - 13 CAWSARMDTEAFF TGTGCCTGGAGTGCGAGGATGGATACTGAAGCTTTCTTT
TRBJ2-5 - TRBV9 TRBD2 17 CASSQGPSGIYQETQYF TGTGCCAGCAGCCAAGGACCTAGCGGGATTTACCAAGAGACCCAGTACTTC
TRBJ2-1 - TRBV11-3 - 12 CASSLGPNEQFF TGTGCCAGCAGCTTAGGGCCCAATGAGCAGTTCTTC
TRBJ2-5 once TRBV7-2 TRBD2 17 CASTPGGGSGGQETQYF TGTGCCAGCACCCCGGGAGGAGGTAGCGGGGGCCAAGAGACCCAGTACTTC
TRBJ2-5 - TRBV19 - 14 CASSIPGFQETQYF TGTGCCAGTAGTATTCCCGGGTTCCAAGAGACCCAGTACTTC
TRBJ2-5 - TRBV7-2 - 14 CASSPGGGQETQYF TGTGCCAGCAGCCCTGGAGGGGGCCAAGAGACCCAGTACTTC
TRBJ2-3 - TRBV7-9 - 16 CASSSAYRDFTDTQYF TGTGCCAGCAGCTCCGCTTACAGGGATTTCACAGATACGCAGTATTTT
TRBJ1-4 - TRBV6-6 - 16 CASSPREGGGSEKLFF TGTGCCAGCAGCCCAAGAGAGGGAGGCGGTAGTGAAAAACTGTTTTTT
TRBJ2-2 - TRBV11-2 TRBD2 18 CASSLLAGGQRNTGELFF TGTGCCAGCAGCTTACTAGCGGGGGGGCAACGGAACACCGGGGAGCTGTTTTTT
TRBJ2-1 - TRBV5-1 - 11 CASGRMGEQFF TGCGCCAGCGGGAGAATGGGTGAGCAGTTCTTC
TRBJ1-5 - TRBV9 TRBD1 16 CASSAGDRALNQPQHF TGTGCCAGCAGCGCGGGGGACAGGGCGCTAAATCAGCCCCAGCATTTT
TRBJ2-3 - TRBV30 TRBD2 16 CAWRRLAGRPTDTQYF TGTGCCTGGAGGCGACTAGCGGGGAGGCCCACAGATACGCAGTATTTT
TRBJ1-2 - TRBV7-9 TRBD1 17 CASSSNWEGAQNYGYTF TGTGCCAGCAGCTCCAACTGGGAGGGGGCTCAGAACTATGGCTACACCTTC
TRBJ2-1 - TRBV10-1 TRBD2 18 CASSTSTSGGYSYNEQFF TGCGCCAGCAGTACCTCGACTAGCGGGGGGTACTCCTACAATGAGCAGTTCTTC
TRBJ2-3 - TRBV9 - 16 CASSRVRQGLTDTQYF TGTGCCAGCAGCCGCGTGAGACAGGGACTCACAGATACGCAGTATTTT
TRBJ2-1 - TRBV6-1 - 13 CASRTQGYNEQFF TGTGCCAGCAGGACGCAGGGGTACAATGAGCAGTTCTTC
TRBJ2-3 - TRBV7-2 - 15 CASSRRASRTDTQYF TGTGCCAGCAGCCGTAGGGCCTCCCGCACAGATACGCAGTATTTT
TRBJ2-1 - TRBV19 TRBD2 15 CASMKAASGYNEQFF TGTGCCAGCATGAAAGCGGCTAGCGGTTACAATGAGCAGTTCTTC
TRBJ2-3 - TRBV2 TRBD1 15 CASSEVQGGADTQYF TGTGCCAGCAGTGAAGTTCAAGGGGGCGCAGATACGCAGTATTTT